The 29 T cell receptor beta chains listed next were all sequenced from one sample in a study of cytomegalovirus exposure and HLA in healthy donors. PCR used 60 Vbeta primers and 13 Jbeta primers. Clones were read by immunoSEQ multiplex PCR, and TCRdb kept only the in-frame ones, dropping some. The table lists roughly 200,000 clones, 80% to 85% of them singletons, with approximately 0.71% in the top ten. Sequencing was done on a sample of PBMCs. These receptor sequences come from a boy younger than 10 in good health and CMV-seronegative.

The V gene is TRBV6-5, the J gene TRBJ1-3, with a weak D call TRBD1 (5 bases). CDR1 MNHEY and CDR2 SVGAGI come from the germline V gene. There are 15 residues in the CDR3. V lost 0 bases and J 4 bases, leaving 10 bases between the germline ends. The DNA of the CDR3 is TGTGCCAGCAGTTACTCGGAGGGGTCAGGAAACACCATATATTTT. This codes for CASSYSEGSGNTIYF.

The chain combines TRBV27 with TRBJ2-7; D not certain. This CDR3 has 15 residues. With 0 bases removed from V and 9 bases from J, the gap between germline ends came to 18 bases. Germline V CDR1 and CDR2: MNHEY, SMNVEV (reference sequence). In nucleotides, the CDR3 is TGTGCCAGCAGTTTATCACCCGGTTTGGGTACGGGGCAGTACTTC. As protein: CASSLSPGLGTGQYF.

A single count supports this clone. An end of the junction differs from the germline gene, which may be a read error. The rearrangement joins TRBV7-9 to TRBJ1-1, with D perhaps TRBD1 (5 bases). The CDR3 totals 15 residues. CDR1 SEHNR and CDR2 FQNEAQ come from the germline V gene (reference sequence). The CDR3 spells CASSSEGLPNAEAFF. The DNA of the CDR3 is TGTGCCAGCAGCTCAGAGGGACTGCCGAACGCTGAAGCTTTCTTT.

This clone was detected only once. This CDR3 is CASSETAVANYGYTF. CDR3 in DNA: TGTGCCAGCAGCGAGACAGCCGTAGCTAACTATGGCTACACCTTC. This chain connects TRBV2 to TRBJ1-2; TRBD1 might be the D (5 bases). The V and J ends lost 6 bases and 0 bases respectively, with 14 bases between them. The germline V gene encodes CDR1 SNHLY and CDR2 FYNNEI. CDR3 size: 15 residues. Combining the CDR3 with reference TRBV2 and TRBJ1-2 gives the whole variable domain EPEVTQTPSHQVTQMGQEVILRCVPISNHLYFYWYRQILGQKVEFLVSFYNNEISEKSEIFDDQFSVERPDGSNFTLKIRSTKLEDSAMYFCASSETAVANYGYTFGSGTRLTVV.

J is TRBJ2-7 and V is TRBV5-4; 7 bases match TRBD2. The germline CDR1 and CDR2 sequences are SGHNT and YYREEE (reference sequence). The CDR3 has 15 residues. Trimming at V came to 0 bases and at J to 5 bases, leaving 8 bases not matched to a gene. CDR3 bases: TGTGCCAGCAGCTTGGGCGGACTAGGTGTCAACGAGCAGTACTTC. Translating it yields CASSLGGLGVNEQYF. Using reference TRBV5-4 and TRBJ2-7 for the parts outside the CDR3, the full variable domain is ETGVTQSPTHLIKTRGQQVTLRCSSQSGHNTVSWYQQALGQGPQFIFQYYREEENGRGNFPPRFSGLQFPNYSSELNVNALELDDSALYLCASSLGGLGVNEQYFGPGTRLTVT.

On this clone: This sample includes further DNA sequences coding for the same CDR3. The V call is TRBV5-6, the J call TRBJ2-5; 11 bases match TRBD1. J was trimmed by 4 bases and V by 4 bases; bases with no gene match: 6. The CDR3 runs to 15 residues. Germline assignment: CDR1 SGHDT and CDR2 YYEEEE. This CDR3 is CASSPDRGRRETQYF. CDR3 bases: TGTGCCAGCAGCCCGGACAGGGGGCGTCGAGAGACCCAGTACTTC.

The chain combines TRBV25-1 with TRBJ1-5, with 10 nucleotides matching TRBD1. The germline gives CDR1 MGHDK, CDR2 SYGVNS. Unmatched junction bases numbered 3, after V lost 3 bases and J lost 7 bases. This CDR3 comprises 14 residues. CDR3: CASSEGQGWQPQHF. The CDR3 DNA follows: TGTGCCAGCAGTGAGGGACAGGGGTGGCAGCCCCAGCATTTT.

V and J are TRBV6-1 and TRBJ1-3, with TRBD1 as a possible D gene (6 bases). Germline V gene sequence: CDR1 MNHNS, CDR2 SASEGT. The CDR3 runs to 15 residues. V lost 2 bases to trimming and J lost 2 bases, with 10 bases between them. The CDR3 nucleotides are TGTGCCAGCAGTGAATACGGGACACCTGGAAACACCATATATTTT. It translates to CASSEYGTPGNTIYF.

The chain uses TRBV25-1 and TRBJ1-4; no definite D call. The CDR3 covers 14 residues. V was shortened by 0 bases and J by 11 bases, with 13 bases between the two germline ends. Germline V lookup: CDR1 MGHDK, CDR2 SYGVNS. The CDR3 reads CASSEYRGPAKLFF. The CDR3 DNA reads TGTGCCAGCAGTGAATATCGAGGTCCGGCTAAACTGTTTTTT.

The V call is TRBV6-5, the J call TRBJ1-2, with TRBD1 identical over 9 bases. The J segment lost 6 bases and the V segment lost 6 bases, leaving 8 bases of the junction unmatched. In germline, CDR1 is MNHEY, CDR2 SVGAGI. The CDR3 contains 14 residues. The CDR3 DNA reads as TGTGCCAGCAGCCGGGACAGGGACCTCCATGGCTACACCTTC. Translating gives CASSRDRDLHGYTF.

The sample holds a few counts of this clone. The rearrangement links TRBV6-1 to TRBJ1-3; possible D gene TRBD1, 5 bases. The germline V gene has CDR1 MNHNS and CDR2 SASEGT. The CDR3 spans 15 residues. V lost 1 base, J lost 1 base, and 8 bases lay in between. CDR3 loop: CASSEDPGSGNTIYF. CDR3 nucleotides: TGTGCCAGCAGTGAAGACCCAGGGTCTGGAAACACCATATATTTT.

Concerning this clone: The junction shows a germline mismatch at one end, possibly a read error. The V call is TRBV7-2, the J call TRBJ1-2; TRBD1 aligns across 7 bases. The CDR3 contains 12 residues. Germline CDR1 and CDR2: SGHTA and FQGNSA. CDR3 coding DNA: TGTGCCAGCACCGGACAGGCCTATGGCTACCCCTTC. Translated: CASTGQAYGYPF.

The chain carries TRBV29-1 and TRBJ1-4; D gene uncertain. The germline V gene encodes CDR1 SQVTM and CDR2 ANQGSEA. This CDR3 has 13 amino acids. Trimming cost V 4 bases and J 3 bases, with 9 bases left between them. For the CDR3, the DNA is TGCAGCGTTGTGGAGGTGGCTAATGAAAAACTGTTTTTT. This encodes CSVVEVANEKLFF.

This rearrangement joins TRBV5-4 to TRBJ2-7; 9 nucleotides match TRBD1. Germline CDR1 and CDR2: SGHNT and YYREEE (reference sequence). The V segment lost 4 bases and the J segment 4 bases; nucleotides outside the gene matches: 6. The CDR3 covers 14 residues. The CDR3 region is CASSIQGAEYEQYF. Written as DNA, the CDR3 is TGTGCCAGCAGCATACAGGGGGCAGAGTACGAGCAGTACTTC.

The chain carries TRBV7-3 and TRBJ2-1; weak D call: TRBD2 (6 bases). V gave up 0 bases and J gave up 0 bases, with 9 bases separating them. The V gene's germline CDR1 is SGHTA and CDR2 FQGTGA. The CDR3 covers 16 residues. Written as DNA, the CDR3 is TGTGCCAGCAGCTTAACCGGGGGTAGCTCCTACAATGAGCAGTTCTTC. It specifies CASSLTGGSSYNEQFF.

The V and J genes are TRBV6-4 and TRBJ1-4, with TRBD1 matching over 8 bases. CDR1 and CDR2 from the germline V gene are MRHNA and SNTAGT. The CDR3 loop spans 15 amino acids. V shed 5 bases, J shed 7 bases, and the junction held 9 bases outside the gene matches. The CDR3 coding sequence is TGTGCCAGCAGTTCCAGGGGGCGGGGGAGTGAAAAACTGTTTTTT. It translates to CASSSRGRGSEKLFF.

The chain uses TRBV5-4 and TRBJ1-5, with D unclear. Looked up from germline, CDR1 is SGHNT and CDR2 is YYREEE (reference sequence). V was clipped by 3 bases and J by 0 bases, with 7 bases between them. The CDR3 is made up of 14 amino acids. The CDR3: CASSSLYSNQPQHF. The CDR3 coding sequence is TGTGCCAGCAGCTCCCTCTATAGCAATCAGCCCCAGCATTTT.

The rearrangement uses TRBV27 and TRBJ2-5; 7 nucleotides agree with TRBD1. Germline V gene lookup returns CDR1 MNHEY and CDR2 SMNVEV (reference sequence). V shed 5 bases, J shed 0 bases, and the junction held 6 bases outside the gene matches. The CDR3 has 15 amino acids. Here the CDR3 DNA reads TGTGCCAGCAGTCCGATTACAGGGGACCAAGAGACCCAGTACTTC. This translates into CASSPITGDQETQYF.

As for this clone: An end of the junction differs from the germline gene, which may be a read error. The chain is built from TRBV25-1 and TRBJ2-7; TRBD1 agrees at 12 bases. CDR1 is MGHDK and CDR2 is SYGVNS in the germline V gene. The CDR3 runs 15 residues. CDR3 sequence: CASSAGTGGGYEQSF. CDR3 nucleotide sequence: TGTGCCAGCAGTGCCGGGACAGGGGGCGGCTACGAGCAGTCCTTC.

The chain couples TRBV7-8 to TRBJ2-7; TRBD1 aligns across 7 bases. Per germline, CDR1 SGHVS and CDR2 FQNEAQ. CDR3 length: 12 residues. V lost 8 bases and J lost 2; bases outside the gene matches: 3. CDR3: CASGQDPYEQYF. CDR3 nucleotides: TGTGCCAGCGGACAGGATCCCTACGAGCAGTACTTC.

This chain connects TRBV6-6 to TRBJ2-7; 9 bases are a match to TRBD1. The CDR3 extends over 16 amino acids. The J segment lost 2 bases and the V segment lost 1 base, leaving 6 bases of the junction unmatched. CDR1 is MNHNY and CDR2 is SVGAGI in the germline V gene (reference sequence). The CDR3 DNA reads TGTGCCAGCAGTTACTTCCGGGACAGGGTGACCTACGAGCAGTACTTC. Residues: CASSYFRDRVTYEQYF.

This clone was counted a single time. J is TRBJ1-5 and V is TRBV19; D is possibly TRBD1 (6 bases). CDR3 length equals 16 residues. V was trimmed by 7 bases and J by 0 bases, leaving 16 bases between them. Germline CDR1 reads LNHDA; CDR2 reads SQIVND (reference sequence). CDR3 coding DNA: TGTGCCAGTACCACGGGGGGGACAAATAGCAATCAGCCCCAGCATTTT. Translated: CASTTGGTNSNQPQHF.

V gene TRBV7-2 combines with J gene TRBJ2-7; 9 nucleotides align to TRBD1. Per germline, CDR1 SGHTA and CDR2 FQGNSA. The CDR3 consists of 14 residues. V gave up 4 bases and J gave up 5 bases; unmatched junction bases: 6. The CDR3 reads CASSSGTGRHEQYF. CDR3 sequence (DNA): TGTGCCAGCAGCTCCGGGACAGGGCGACACGAGCAGTACTTC.

The V and J genes are TRBV13 and TRBJ2-1; TRBD2 matches 13 bases. Trimming removed 3 bases from V and 9 bases from J; junction bases left unmatched: 5. This CDR3 comprises 15 residues. In germline, CDR1 is PRHDT, CDR2 FYEKMQ (reference sequence). The CDR3 DNA follows: TGTGCCAGCAGCTTCGGACTAGCGGGAGAGAGTGAGCAGTTCTTC. Translated, it gives CASSFGLAGESEQFF.

The chain links TRBV29-1 to TRBJ2-5; 11 bases map to TRBD2. The J call may be faulty, since TRBJ2-7 better matches the DNA end. CDR3 length equals 15 residues. Germline V gene lookup returns CDR1 SQVTM and CDR2 ANQGSEA. CDR3 residues: CSVEGSGRAKYEQYF. CDR3 sequence (DNA): TGCAGCGTTGAGGGTAGCGGGAGGGCTAAGTACGAGCAGTACTTC.

J is TRBJ2-1 and V is TRBV27; perhaps TRBD2 as D (6 bases). The CDR3 loop spans 16 amino acids. V dropped 0 bases and J dropped 1 base, with 10 bases sitting between them. Looked up from germline, CDR1 is MNHEY and CDR2 is SMNVEV (reference sequence). CDR3 DNA sequence: TGTGCCAGCAGTTTATCGGGACTCCCATCCTACAATGAGCAGTTCTTC. The encoded protein is CASSLSGLPSYNEQFF.

The chain couples TRBV25-1 to TRBJ2-5, with TRBD2 as a possible D gene (6 bases). V shed 3 bases and J shed 6 bases, with 14 bases lying between them. From germline, CDR1 is MGHDK and CDR2 SYGVNS. This CDR3 has 14 residues. The CDR3 sequence: CASSEGSGQKTQYF. For the CDR3, the DNA is TGTGCCAGCAGTGAGGGCAGCGGGCAAAAGACCCAGTACTTC.

The chain links TRBV7-9 to TRBJ1-2; TRBD1 matches at 7 bases. CDR3 length: 13 residues. Losses at the gene ends were 7 bases for V and 5 bases for J; bases not matched to a gene: 7. Germline CDR1 is SEHNR and CDR2 is FQNEAQ (reference sequence). The CDR3 here is CASTPQGVYGYTF. The DNA of the CDR3 is TGTGCCAGCACCCCCCAGGGGGTATATGGCTACACCTTC.

The CDR3 DNA is TGTGCCAGCAGTCTGCGGACTAGCGGGAGGGAGTACAACAATGAGCAGTTCTTC. It specifies CASSLRTSGREYNNEQFF. J is TRBJ2-1 and V is TRBV5-4; 15 nucleotides align to TRBD2. J gave up 5 bases and V 5 bases, and 11 bases lay outside the gene matches. The germline gives CDR1 SGHNT, CDR2 YYREEE (reference sequence). CDR3 length: 18 residues.